These 10 T cell receptor beta chains were sequenced from one sample in a study of T cell changes during pregnancy in multiple sclerosis. Method: immunoSEQ multiplex PCR; TCRdb's copy keeps in-frame clones and lacks some. The sample lists roughly 38,000 clones, approximately 94% seen once, with 0.5% to 0.65% in the top ten. The specimen comprised CD4+ T cells from peripheral blood mononuclear cells, sampled in the third trimester of pregnancy. Source of these receptors: a female donor with multiple sclerosis, enrolled in a pregnancy study.

CDR3 sequence reads: CSVEWGRGKTEAFF. Here the CDR3 DNA reads TGCAGCGTTGAATGGGGTAGGGGTAAAACTGAAGCTTTCTTT. The gene calls are TRBV29-1 and TRBJ1-1; D might be TRBD1 (5 bases). V was cut by 2 bases and J by 5 bases, with 15 bases left in between. This CDR3 has 14 residues. Germline V CDR1 and CDR2: SQVTM, ANQGSEA.

This rearrangement joins TRBV7-2 to TRBJ1-6; TRBD1 agrees at 7 bases. Trimming cost V 5 bases and J 9 bases; bases outside gene matches: 7. CDR1 is SGHTA, CDR2 FQGNSA, per germline. This CDR3 is built from 14 residues. The CDR3: CASSPRNRGSPLHF. CDR3 DNA sequence: TGTGCCAGCAGCCCCCGAAACAGGGGTTCACCCCTCCACTTT.

As DNA, the CDR3 is TGTGCCAGCAGCTCCCGAAGGGGTGGAGAGACCCAGTACTTC. Its protein is CASSSRRGGETQYF. The genes are TRBV7-6 and TRBJ2-5; D might be TRBD1 (5 bases). The CDR3 contains 14 residues. The germline V gene has CDR1 SGHVS and CDR2 FNYEAQ. Trimming removed 4 bases at V and 4 bases at J, with 13 bases between.

The CDR3 is CASSGRQGGETQYF. CDR3 sequence (DNA): TGCGCCAGCAGCGGGCGACAGGGAGGAGAGACCCAGTACTTC. The chain employs TRBV4-3 and TRBJ2-5; D perhaps matches TRBD1 (7 bases). CDR1 is LGHNA, CDR2 YSLEER, per germline. This CDR3 contains 14 residues. Trimming removed 5 bases at V and 4 bases at J, with 14 bases between.

The chain recombines TRBV29-1 with TRBJ1-4; 11 positions agree with TRBD1. CDR3 size: 15 residues. V shed 6 bases and J 8 bases; nucleotides not matched to a gene: 11. The germline CDR1 and CDR2 sequences are SQVTM and ANQGSEA. CDR3 region: CSVSRDRGIGEKLFF. CDR3 bases: TGCAGCGTCAGCCGGGACAGGGGGATAGGGGAAAAACTGTTTTTT.

This chain joins TRBV2 and TRBJ1-1; TRBD1 might be the D (5 bases). CDR1 is SNHLY and CDR2 is FYNNEI in the germline V gene. Trimming stripped 1 base from V and 3 bases from J, with 6 bases between. The CDR3 loop spans 13 amino acids. The CDR3 is CASSEGRDTEAFF. The CDR3 DNA is TGTGCCAGCAGTGAAGGCAGGGACACTGAAGCTTTCTTT.

The rearrangement uses TRBV10-2 and TRBJ2-5; weak D call: TRBD2 (7 bases). V was trimmed by 2 bases and J by 4 bases, leaving 8 bases between them. Germline V gives CDR1 WSHSY, CDR2 SAAADI. The CDR3 spans 13 residues. This CDR3 is CASSEGGAETQYF. CDR3 coding DNA: TGCGCCAGCAGTGAGGGGGGGGCAGAGACCCAGTACTTC.

The chain carries TRBV25-1 and TRBJ1-1; 9 bases are a match to TRBD1. The CDR3 sequence is 14 residues long. The germline V gene has CDR1 MGHDK and CDR2 SYGVNS. V lost 7 bases, J lost 0 bases, and 3 bases stayed unmatched. The CDR3 sequence: CASTGTGMNTEAFF. CDR3 coding DNA: TGTGCCAGCACTGGGACAGGGATGAACACTGAAGCTTTCTTT.

In DNA, the CDR3 is TGTGCCAGCTCTCGACAGGGGAACACTGAAGCTTTCTTT. Translating it yields CASSRQGNTEAFF. This chain links TRBV18 with TRBJ1-1; TRBD1 matches at 7 bases. This CDR3 has 13 residues. Germline loops: CDR1 KGHSH, CDR2 LQKENI. The V and J ends lost 6 bases and 1 base, in that order; junction bases with no gene match: 2. The variable domain in full, completed from reference TRBV18 and TRBJ1-1, reads NAGVMQNPRHLVRRRGQEARLRCSPMKGHSHVYWYRQLPEEGLKFMVYLQKENIIDESGMPKERFSAEFPKEGPSILRIQQVVRGDSAAYFCASSRQGNTEAFFGQGTRLTVV.

The J gene is TRBJ2-7, the V gene TRBV2, with D perhaps TRBD1 (5 bases). V was trimmed by 7 bases and J by 3 bases, leaving 16 bases between them. CDR1 and CDR2 (germline): SNHLY, FYNNEI. CDR3 size: 14 residues. Here the CDR3 reads CASNRQPYFYEQYF. CDR3 DNA: TGTGCCAGCAACCGACAGCCTTATTTCTACGAGCAGTACTTC. The whole variable domain, remainder taken from reference TRBV2 and TRBJ2-7, is EPEVTQTPSHQVTQMGQEVILRCVPISNHLYFYWYRQILGQKVEFLVSFYNNEISEKSEIFDDQFSVERPDGSNFTLKIRSTKLEDSAMYFCASNRQPYFYEQYFGPGTRLTVT.